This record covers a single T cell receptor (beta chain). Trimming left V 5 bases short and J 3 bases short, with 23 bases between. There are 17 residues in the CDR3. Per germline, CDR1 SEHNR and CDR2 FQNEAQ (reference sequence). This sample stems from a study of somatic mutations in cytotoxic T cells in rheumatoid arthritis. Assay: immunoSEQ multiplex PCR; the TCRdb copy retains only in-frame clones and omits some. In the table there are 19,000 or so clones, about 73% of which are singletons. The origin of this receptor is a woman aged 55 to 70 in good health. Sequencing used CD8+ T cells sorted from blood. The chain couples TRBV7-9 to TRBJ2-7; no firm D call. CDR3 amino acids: CASSPPPHFPNLYEQYF. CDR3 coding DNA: TGTGCCAGCAGCCCACCCCCCCACTTCCCAAACCTCTACGAGCAGTACTTC.